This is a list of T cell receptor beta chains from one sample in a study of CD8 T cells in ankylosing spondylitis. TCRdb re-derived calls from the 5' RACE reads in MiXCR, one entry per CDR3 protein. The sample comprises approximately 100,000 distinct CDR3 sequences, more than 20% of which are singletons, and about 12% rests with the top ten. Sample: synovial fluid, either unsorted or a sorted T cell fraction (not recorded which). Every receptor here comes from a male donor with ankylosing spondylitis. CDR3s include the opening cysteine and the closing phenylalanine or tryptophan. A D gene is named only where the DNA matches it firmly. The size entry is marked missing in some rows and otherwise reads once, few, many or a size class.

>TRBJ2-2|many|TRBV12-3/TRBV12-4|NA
TGTGCCAGCAGTCCGGAGGGGTACACCGGGGAGCTGTTTTTT
CASSPEGYTGELFF
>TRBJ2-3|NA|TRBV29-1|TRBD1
TGCAGCGTTGCGTCGACAGGGGGTCGAACAGATACGCAGTATTTT
CSVASTGGRTDTQYF
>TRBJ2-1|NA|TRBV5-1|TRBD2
TGCGCCAGCAGCTTGCCAATAGCGGGAGACAATGAGCAGTTCTTC
CASSLPIAGDNEQFF
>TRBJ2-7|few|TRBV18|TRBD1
TGTGCCAGCTCACCATCGAATCTACAGGGGACAGCGCAGTACTTC
CASSPSNLQGTAQYF
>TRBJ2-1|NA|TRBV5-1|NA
TGCGCCAGCAGCCCCGCCTCCTACAATGAGCAGTTCTTC
CASSPASYNEQFF
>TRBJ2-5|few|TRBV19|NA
TGTGCCAGTAGTAATGGCCGCGGAGAGACCCAGTACTTC
CASSNGRGETQYF
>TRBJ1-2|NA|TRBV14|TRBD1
TGTGCCAGCAGCCAAGCAGGGGGCATACCTTTCTATGGCTACACCTTC
CASSQAGGIPFYGYTF
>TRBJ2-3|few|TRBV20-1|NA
TGCAGTGCTAGAGCCAGCGGGAGCACAGATACGCAGTATTTT
CSARASGSTDTQYF
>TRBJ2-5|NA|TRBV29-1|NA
TGCAGCGTTGAAGCGACTAGGGGAGAGACCCAGTACTTC
CSVEATRGETQYF
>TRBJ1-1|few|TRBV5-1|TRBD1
TGCGCCAGCAGCTTTCAGGGGGCTGTCACTGAAGCTTTCTTT
CASSFQGAVTEAFF
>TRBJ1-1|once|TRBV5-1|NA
TGCGCCAGCAGCTTGGCCGTGGGCCCGAACACTGAAGCTTTCTTT
CASSLAVGPNTEAFF
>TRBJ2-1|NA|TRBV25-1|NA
TGTGCCAGCAGTTCACCAGCCCGCCGGTCCAATGAGCAGTTCTTC
CASSSPARRSNEQFF
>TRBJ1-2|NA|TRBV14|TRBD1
TGTGCCAGCAGCCAAGATCTCAGGGGGTCCAATAAAATGGACGGCTACACCTTC
CASSQDLRGSNKMDGYTF
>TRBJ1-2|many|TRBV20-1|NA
TGCAGTGCAAGGGGACGGCTTAACTATGGCTACACCTTC
CSARGRLNYGYTF
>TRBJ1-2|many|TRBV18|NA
TGTGCCAGCTCACCCCAGACGGACAGCTATGGCTACACCTTC
CASSPQTDSYGYTF
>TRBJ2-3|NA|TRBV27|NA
TGTGCCAGCAGTTTATCTTTCAGACGCACAGATACGCAGTATTTT
CASSLSFRRTDTQYF
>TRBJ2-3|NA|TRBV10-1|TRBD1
TGCGCCAGCAGACAGGGGTTAGCAGATACGCAGTATTTT
CASRQGLADTQYF
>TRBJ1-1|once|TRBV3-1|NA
TGTGCCAGCAGCCAAGCAACAGGGCAGAACACTGAAGCTTTCTTT
CASSQATGQNTEAFF
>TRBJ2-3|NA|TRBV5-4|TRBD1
TGTGCCAGCAGCTTGGAGACAGGGAATACGCAGTATTTT
CASSLETGNTQYF
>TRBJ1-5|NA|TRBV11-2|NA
TGTGCCAGCAGCTTACAAGGGATTCCCAATCAGCCCCAGCATTTT
CASSLQGIPNQPQHF
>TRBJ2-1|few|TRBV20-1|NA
TGCAGTGCTAGAGGCGACCTAGAGGAGTTCTTC
CSARGDLEEFF
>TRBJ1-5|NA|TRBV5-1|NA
TGCGCCAGCAGTTTGGGGCTATCTCAGCCCCAGCATTTT
CASSLGLSQPQHF
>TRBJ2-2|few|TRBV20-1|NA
TGCAGTGCTAGAGGTCGCCGGATGATCACCGGGGAGCTGTTTTTT
CSARGRRMITGELFF
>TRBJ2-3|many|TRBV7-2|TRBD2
TGTGCCAGCAGCGTGACTAGCGGGAGCGGTACGCAGTATTTT
CASSVTSGSGTQYF
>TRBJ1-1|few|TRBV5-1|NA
TGCGCCAGCAGCTTGGGGGGGCTTATCACTGAAGCTTTCTTT
CASSLGGLITEAFF
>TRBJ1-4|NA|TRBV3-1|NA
TGTGCCAGCAGCCAAGTGCCGCAGGGTGGGGAAAAACTGTTTTTT
CASSQVPQGGEKLFF
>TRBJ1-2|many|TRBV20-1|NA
TGCAGTGCTAGAGATTTAGTTAACTATGGCTACACCTTC
CSARDLVNYGYTF
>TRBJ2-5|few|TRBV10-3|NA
TGTGCCATCAGTGAGTCGGCGTACCAAGAGACCCAGTACTTC
CAISESAYQETQYF
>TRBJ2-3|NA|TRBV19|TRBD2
TGTGCCAGTACTCCACTAGCGGGGATGACAGATACGCAGTATTTT
CASTPLAGMTDTQYF
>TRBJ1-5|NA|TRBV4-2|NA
TGTGCCAGCAGCCAAGAGGGGGGCAATCAGCCCCAGCATTTT
CASSQEGGNQPQHF
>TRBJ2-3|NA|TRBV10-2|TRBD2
TGCGCCAGCAGTGAGTTAGCGGGTGTTGGAGATACGCAGTATTTT
CASSELAGVGDTQYF
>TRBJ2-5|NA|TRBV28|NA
TGTGCCAGCAGTTCGGGACCCGTCCAAGAGACCCAGTACTTC
CASSSGPVQETQYF
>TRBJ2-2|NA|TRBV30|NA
TGTGCCTGGAGTAAACAGGGAGGGACCGGGGAGCTGTTTTTT
CAWSKQGGTGELFF
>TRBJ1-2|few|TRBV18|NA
TGTGCCAGCTCACCACTTCCAGGGGCAGACTATGGCTACACCTTC
CASSPLPGADYGYTF
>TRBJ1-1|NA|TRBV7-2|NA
TGTGCCAGCAGCCCTTGGACAGCGAACACTGAAGCTTTCTTT
CASSPWTANTEAFF
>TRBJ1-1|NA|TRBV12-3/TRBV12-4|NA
TGTGCCAGCAATTTAGGCAGGGGTCCTGAAGCTTTCTTT
CASNLGRGPEAFF
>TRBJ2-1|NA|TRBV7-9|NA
TGTGCCAGCAGCTTAGCCCGAAGCAATGAGCAGTTCTTC
CASSLARSNEQFF
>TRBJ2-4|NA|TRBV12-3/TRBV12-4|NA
TGTGCCAGCAGTTTAGCGGCGTCCAGAAGGAACATTCAGTACTTC
CASSLAASRRNIQYF
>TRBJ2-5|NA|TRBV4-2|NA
TGTGCCAGCAGCCAAGATCCATCCCCGGGAGAGACCCAGTACTTC
CASSQDPSPGETQYF
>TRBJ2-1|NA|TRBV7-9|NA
TGTGCCAGCAGCTTAGGGGCCGGCCTTAGCTCCTACAATGAGCAGTTCTTC
CASSLGAGLSSYNEQFF
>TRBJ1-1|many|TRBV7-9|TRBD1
TGTGCCAGCAGCCTTCGGGACAGGGGATTTGAAGCTTTCTTT
CASSLRDRGFEAFF
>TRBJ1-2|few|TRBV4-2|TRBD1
TGTGCCAGCAGCCCCGGAGGACAGGAGGTGGTGAGTGGCTACACCTTC
CASSPGGQEVVSGYTF
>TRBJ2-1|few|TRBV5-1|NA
TGCGCCAGCAGCTTGGACCCCGGGGGGCCAGGGCTATACAATGAGCAGTTCTTC
CASSLDPGGPGLYNEQFF